This T cell receptor (beta chain) was observed in a study of shared clonotypes between healthy human individuals. TCRdb keeps only in-frame clones here, not all; method: immunoSEQ multiplex PCR. This sample has some 2,000,000 clones, with approximately 95% found just once. This clone appeared once. Its specificity is not known. Findings and caveats of the study: An expected dependence of interdonor clonotype sharing on sequencing depth was noted.

J was trimmed by 7 bases and V by 3 bases; bases with no gene match: 9. CDR1 and CDR2 from the germline V gene are KGHSH and LQKENI. The CDR3 runs 14 residues. V is TRBV18 and J is TRBJ2-7; the match to TRBD2 covers 7 bases. The sequenced material came from naive CD4+ T cells sorted from blood. The subset was: CD45RA+ positively selected. This receptor was obtained from a man between 18 and 29 years old in good health. CDR3 nucleotide sequence: TGTGCCAGCTCACCCGAATGGGCCGGGGGGGAGCAGTACTTC. Translated, it gives CASSPEWAGGEQYF.